The TCR beta chain described here comes from a study of cytomegalovirus exposure and HLA in healthy donors. Looking at the study overall: Of all 400 or so donors who were genotyped, 75% to 85% belonged to the Caucasian-associated ancestry cluster.

Germline V gene lookup returns CDR1 SGHNT and CDR2 YENEEA. This CDR3 comprises 13 residues. V was shortened by 5 bases and J by 6 bases, with 14 bases between the two germline ends. About this clone: What it recognizes is unknown.

The PCR employed 60 Vbeta primers together with 13 Jbeta primers. TCRdb's copy holds only in-frame clones and misses some; the assay was immunoSEQ multiplex PCR. The table has about 170,000 clones, about 80% seen once. Overall study findings and caveats: Indistinguishable V segments such as TRBV6-2 and TRBV6-3 were excluded.

The V call is TRBV11-3, the J call TRBJ2-7; D uncertain. What was sequenced was PBMCs. The receptor's source is a woman in her fifties or sixties in good health and CMV-seropositive. The CDR3 sequence: CASSPRPGSEQYF. CDR3 nucleotide sequence: TGTGCCAGCAGCCCCCGTCCAGGATCCGAGCAGTACTTC.